These 21 T cell receptor beta chains share one sample of origin, sequenced in a study of cytotoxic CD8 clonotypes in ibrutinib-treated CLL. Measured with immunoSEQ multiplex PCR; TCRdb has only the in-frame clones, and not every one. This table has about 160,000 clones, around nine tenths appearing once. Source: PBMCs, taken at disease progression, from a patient treated with ibrutinib. The source of these receptors is a human donor with chronic lymphocytic leukemia.

This chain uses TRBV5-1 with TRBJ2-1; D gene ambiguous. Per germline, CDR1 SGHRS and CDR2 YFSETQ. The CDR3 has 16 residues. The V end was cut by 1 base, the J end by 0 bases, with 11 bases between. This CDR3 is CASSLYGEISYNEQFF. As DNA, the CDR3 is TGCGCCAGCAGCTTGTATGGGGAAATCTCCTACAATGAGCAGTTCTTC. The full variable domain, in which reference TRBV5-1 and TRBJ2-1 provide the parts outside the CDR3, is KAGVTQTPRYLIKTRGQQVTLSCSPISGHRSVSWYQQTPGQGLQFLFEYFSETQRNKGNFPGRFSGRQFSNSRSEMNVSTLELGDSALYLCASSLYGEISYNEQFFGPGTRLTVL.

The chain links TRBV21-1 to TRBJ1-5. TRBV21-1 is recorded as a pseudogene. CDR3 length: 17 residues. DNA for the CDR3: TGTGCCAGCAGCAAGGGGTTTAAAAAGATCAGCAATCAGCCCCAGCATTTT. Protein sequence: CASSKGFKKISNQPQHF.

This clone has only one observation. The gene calls are TRBV7-2 and TRBJ1-3; D perhaps matches TRBD1 (6 bases). The CDR3 consists of 14 residues. Trimming left V 4 bases short and J 6 bases short, with 13 bases between. Germline values: CDR1 SGHTA, CDR2 FQGNSA. The CDR3 loop is CASSSIGGTNTIYF. The CDR3 nucleotides are TGTGCCAGCAGCTCCATAGGGGGGACAAACACCATATATTTT. The whole variable domain, filled in from reference TRBV7-2 and TRBJ1-3, reads GAGVSQSPSNKVTEKGKDVELRCDPISGHTALYWYRQSLGQGLEFLIYFQGNSAPDKSGLPSDRFSAERTGGSVSTLTIQRTQQEDSAVYLCASSSIGGTNTIYFGEGSWLTVV.

V usage is TRBV11-2 and J usage is TRBJ1-1, with 8 bases that match TRBD1. V dropped 6 bases and J dropped 1; count of bases not matched to a gene: 4. From germline, CDR1 is SGHAT and CDR2 FQNNGV. CDR3 length equals 14 residues. The CDR3 region is CASSRGQGNTEAFF. In DNA form, the CDR3 reads TGTGCCAGCAGTAGAGGACAGGGGAACACTGAAGCTTTCTTT.

This rearrangement joins TRBV19 to TRBJ2-7, with 7 bases matching TRBD2. The CDR3 is 13 residues long. V was clipped by 4 bases and J by 0 bases; unmatched bases: 0. Germline V gene lookup returns CDR1 LNHDA and CDR2 SQIVND (reference sequence). CDR3 sequence reads: CASSRDYSYEQYF. The CDR3 DNA reads as TGTGCCAGTAGTAGGGACTACTCCTACGAGCAGTACTTC.

J is TRBJ2-1 and V is TRBV7-9; 13 positions match TRBD2. There are 16 residues in the CDR3. V gave up 5 bases and J gave up 2 bases; unmatched junction bases: 3. The germline V gene encodes CDR1 SEHNR and CDR2 FQNEAQ (reference sequence). The CDR3 region is CASSRLAGGTYNEQFF. The CDR3 nucleotides are TGTGCCAGCAGCAGACTAGCGGGAGGCACCTACAATGAGCAGTTCTTC.

The chain uses TRBV14 and TRBJ2-2, with 8 bases fitting TRBD1. Trimming removed 3 bases from V and 4 bases from J; junction bases left unmatched: 7. CDR1 SGHDN and CDR2 FVKESK come from the germline V gene. The CDR3 loop spans 16 amino acids. CDR3 sequence reads: CASSQKDRVATGELFF. The CDR3 DNA is TGTGCCAGCAGCCAGAAGGACAGGGTAGCCACCGGGGAGCTGTTTTTT. Full variable domain (remainder filled in from reference TRBV14 and TRBJ2-2): EAGVTQFPSHSVIEKGQTVTLRCDPISGHDNLYWYRRVMGKEIKFLLHFVKESKQDESGMPNNRFLAERTGGTYSTLKVQPAELEDSGVYFCASSQKDRVATGELFFGEGSRLTVL.

The chain joins TRBV12-5 to TRBJ1-1; 10 bases are shared with TRBD1. CDR3 length: 18 amino acids. J lost 4 bases, V lost 3 bases, and 14 bases had no gene match. In germline, CDR1 is LGHNT, CDR2 FRNRAP. As DNA, the CDR3 is TGTGCTAGTGGTTTCCCCCCGGGACAGGGGAACTGGGGCACTGAAGCTTTCTTT. This codes for CASGFPPGQGNWGTEAFF.

The chain combines TRBV2 with TRBJ2-5; no firm D call. Germline values: CDR1 SNHLY, CDR2 FYNNEI. V gave up 9 bases and J gave up 5 bases, with 7 bases separating them. The CDR3 is 10 residues long. The CDR3 nucleotides are TGTGCCAGTGTGGGGGAGACCCAGTACTTC. It specifies CASVGETQYF. Full variable domain (remainder filled in from reference TRBV2 and TRBJ2-5): EPEVTQTPSHQVTQMGQEVILRCVPISNHLYFYWYRQILGQKVEFLVSFYNNEISEKSEIFDDQFSVERPDGSNFTLKIRSTKLEDSAMYFCASVGETQYFGPGTRLLVL.

The chain uses TRBV27 and TRBJ2-3; D is possibly TRBD2 (6 bases). This CDR3 is built from 17 residues. Trimming shortened V by 5 bases and J by 0 bases, and 18 bases separated the two germline ends. The germline CDR1 and CDR2 sequences are MNHEY and SMNVEV (reference sequence). CDR3 coding DNA: TGTGCCAGCAGTGCGGGGCTTGGACGGGCTAGCACAGATACGCAGTATTTT. This translates into CASSAGLGRASTDTQYF.

V usage is TRBV28 and J usage is TRBJ2-4; D gene ambiguous. The CDR3 length is 14 residues. Trimming took off 6 bases at V and 0 bases at J, with 9 bases between the two ends. Per germline, CDR1 MDHEN and CDR2 SYDVKM. CDR3 loop: CASSDWGAKNIQYF. The DNA of the CDR3 is TGTGCCAGCAGCGACTGGGGAGCCAAAAACATTCAGTACTTC.

The rearrangement links TRBV4-1 to TRBJ1-1; a possible D gene is TRBD1 (6 bases). The CDR3 runs 14 residues. Germline lookup yields CDR1 MGHRA and CDR2 YSYEKL. With 4 bases removed from V and 7 bases from J, the gap between germline ends came to 16 bases. This chain's CDR3 is CASSPLGGAYEAFF. CDR3 nucleotides: TGCGCCAGCAGCCCCTTGGGGGGCGCGTATGAAGCTTTCTTT.

The rearrangement uses TRBV19 and TRBJ1-3, with D unresolved. The CDR3 extends over 13 amino acids. V dropped 10 bases and J dropped 4 bases, with 14 bases sitting between them. Germline V CDR1 and CDR2: LNHDA, SQIVND (reference sequence). The CDR3 nucleotides read TGTGCCACCGGGCTGCCATCAGGAAACACCATATATTTT. This translates into CATGLPSGNTIYF.

J is TRBJ2-2 and V is TRBV27; 10 bases fit TRBD2. The CDR3 consists of 18 residues. V shed 5 bases and J 6 bases; nucleotides not matched to a gene: 15. The germline V gene has CDR1 MNHEY and CDR2 SMNVEV (reference sequence). CDR3 nucleotides: TGTGCCAGCAGTCGGCTAGCGGGAGTGGGTGGTCGGGCCGGGGAGCTGTTTTTT. It encodes CASSRLAGVGGRAGELFF.

V gene TRBV6-5 combines with J gene TRBJ1-2, with unresolved D. The V and J ends lost 5 bases and 8 bases respectively, with 12 bases between them. Germline V lookup: CDR1 MNHEY, CDR2 SVGAGI. CDR3 length equals 12 residues. In DNA form, the CDR3 reads TGTGCCAGCAGTAGGGTCGGAGACGGCTACACCTTC. Residues: CASSRVGDGYTF.

The chain combines TRBV5-5 with TRBJ1-1; D not resolved. CDR3 length equals 15 residues. V was shortened by 0 bases and J by 4 bases, with 13 bases between the two germline ends. Germline-derived CDR1 and CDR2 are SGHKS and YYEKEE (reference sequence). In nucleotides, the CDR3 is TGTGCCAGCAGCTTGGAGGCGGGTCATGGCACTGAAGCTTTCTTT. It translates to CASSLEAGHGTEAFF.

The rearrangement uses TRBV6-1 and TRBJ2-7; D is unclear. CDR3 length equals 15 residues. V lost 7 bases and J lost 0, with 16 bases in between. Germline-derived CDR1 and CDR2 are MNHNS and SASEGT. In DNA, the CDR3 is TGTGCCAGCACTAGGACCCTAAAGAGCTCCTACGAGCAGTACTTC. Translated, it gives CASTRTLKSSYEQYF.

As concerns this clone: One end of the junction fails to match germline, which may point to a read error. The chain has TRBV30 and TRBJ2-1; the D gene is possibly TRBD2 (6 bases). The V gene's germline CDR1 is GTSNPN and CDR2 SVGIG (reference sequence). The CDR3 loop spans 13 amino acids. CDR3 sequence reads: CAWSAGPYNEQFF. As DNA, the CDR3 is TGTGCCTGGTCCGCGGGACCCTATAATGAGCAGTTCTTC.

The CDR3 DNA reads TGTGCCAGCAGTTTAAGGGCGACCGATGGCTACACCTTC. It is translated as CASSLRATDGYTF. V usage is TRBV6-6 and J usage is TRBJ1-2, with D uncertain. Between the trimmed V and J ends, which lost 4 bases and 6 bases, there was a span of 12 bases. The CDR3 contains 13 residues. Germline lookup yields CDR1 MNHNY and CDR2 SVGAGI (reference sequence).

The chain joins TRBV25-1 to TRBJ1-2; 11 nucleotides match TRBD1. Per the germline V gene, CDR1 is MGHDK and CDR2 is SYGVNS. The CDR3 consists of 16 residues. With V trimmed by 5 bases and J by 6 bases, 11 bases remained unmatched. CDR3 region: CASSPLGTGGYDGYTF. CDR3 bases: TGTGCCAGCAGTCCCCTCGGGACAGGGGGATACGATGGCTACACCTTC.

The CDR3 DNA sequence: TGTGCCAGCACCCTGACGACTAGCTCGTCTCAGTTCTTC. Translating it yields CASTLTTSSSQFF. The chain combines TRBV6-6 with TRBJ2-1, with 7 bases fitting TRBD2. Germline CDR1 MNHNY, CDR2 SVGAGI (reference sequence). The V gene end was trimmed by 7 bases and the J gene end by 13 bases; junction bases not matched to a gene: 13. CDR3 length: 13 amino acids.